The 9 T cell receptor beta chains below come from one sample, sequenced in a study of blood T cell repertoires in COVID-19. Generated by immunoSEQ multiplex PCR, the TCRdb table keeps only in-frame clones and is missing some. The table lists some 54,000 clones, about four fifths of them singletons. The sequenced sample consisted of peripheral blood. The receptors derive from a man aged 65 to 85 with active COVID-19.

This chain links TRBV7-8 with TRBJ2-6; D is undetermined. CDR3 length: 14 amino acids. Germline V gives CDR1 SGHVS, CDR2 FQNEAQ. V was trimmed by 4 bases and J by 0 bases, leaving 4 bases between them. CDR3 amino acids: CASSSYSGANVLTF. The CDR3, as DNA: TGTGCCAGCAGCTCCTACTCTGGGGCCAACGTCCTGACTTTC. Full variable domain (remainder filled in from reference TRBV7-8 and TRBJ2-6): GAGVSQSPRYKVAKRGQDVALRCDPISGHVSLFWYQQALGQGPEFLTYFQNEAQLDKSGLPSDRFFAERPEGSVSTLKIQRTQQEDSAVYLCASSSYSGANVLTFGAGSRLTVL.

The chain has TRBV19 and TRBJ2-5; weak D call: TRBD2 (6 bases). The CDR3 length is 15 residues. V was pared by 6 bases and J by 5 bases, with 19 bases between. CDR1 is LNHDA and CDR2 is SQIVND in the germline V gene (reference sequence). CDR3 sequence reads: CASRPGDLGWETQYF. In DNA form, the CDR3 reads TGTGCCAGTAGACCGGGGGACCTGGGTTGGGAGACCCAGTACTTC.

The V gene is TRBV7-3, the J gene TRBJ2-3; 9 bases are shared with TRBD2. The CDR3 runs 15 residues. In germline, CDR1 is SGHTA, CDR2 FQGTGA. The ends lost 2 bases at V and 1 base at J; junction bases unmatched: 1. This CDR3 is CASSLWTSGTDTQYF. CDR3 in DNA: TGTGCCAGCAGCTTATGGACTAGCGGCACAGATACGCAGTATTTT. The whole variable domain, filled in from reference TRBV7-3 and TRBJ2-3, reads GAGVSQTPSNKVTEKGKYVELRCDPISGHTALYWYRQSLGQGPEFLIYFQGTGAADDSGLPNDRFFAVRPEGSVSTLKIQRTERGDSAVYLCASSLWTSGTDTQYFGPGTRLTVL.

The sample holds one count of this clone. The chain combines TRBV27 with TRBJ2-2; 10 positions agree with TRBD2. This CDR3 is built from 15 residues. The germline gives CDR1 MNHEY, CDR2 SMNVEV (reference sequence). Trimming at V came to 6 bases and at J to 7 bases, leaving 8 bases not matched to a gene. As DNA, the CDR3 is TGTGCCAGCAGGACTAGCGGGCCTAGGGACGGGGAGCTGTTTTTT. Its protein is CASRTSGPRDGELFF.

This clone was detected only once. As DNA, the CDR3 is TGTGCCTGGAGTGTGTGGCCGATGAACACTGAAGCTTTCTTT. It translates to CAWSVWPMNTEAFF. The V and J genes are TRBV30 and TRBJ1-1, with D unclear. Trimming stripped 0 bases from V and 0 bases from J, with 8 bases between. The CDR3 has 14 amino acids. Germline lookup yields CDR1 GTSNPN and CDR2 SVGIG (reference sequence).

The gene calls are TRBV27 and TRBJ2-2; tentative D call: TRBD1 (6 bases). The CDR3 sequence is 17 residues long. Germline loops: CDR1 MNHEY, CDR2 SMNVEV (reference sequence). Deletions cut 6 bases from V and 6 bases from J, with 23 bases between. CDR3 in amino acids: CASRLLEGRGKAGELFF. The CDR3 coding sequence is TGTGCCAGCAGACTTCTGGAAGGCAGGGGAAAGGCCGGGGAGCTGTTTTTT.

DNA for the CDR3: TGTGCCAGCAGCAAACTAGCGGGGGTAGAGACCCAGTACTTC. It codes for CASSKLAGVETQYF. The chain joins TRBV3-1 (or the pseudogene TRBV3-2) to TRBJ2-5; TRBD2 aligns across 11 bases. This CDR3 comprises 14 residues. V was pared by 5 bases and J by 4 bases, with 3 bases of the junction left unmatched. Germline CDR1 is LGHDT and CDR2 is YNNKEL (reference sequence).

The chain recombines TRBV5-4 with TRBJ2-7; D is perhaps TRBD1 (6 bases). V was trimmed by 3 bases and J by 2 bases, leaving 9 bases between them. CDR3 length: 13 amino acids. Per the germline V gene, CDR1 is SGHNT and CDR2 is YYREEE (reference sequence). CDR3 sequence: CASSYGQTYEQYF. CDR3 nucleotides: TGTGCCAGCAGCTACGGACAGACCTACGAGCAGTACTTC.

The chain joins TRBV6-4 to TRBJ1-2, with D tentatively TRBD1 (5 bases). There are 15 residues in the CDR3. Trimming cost V 2 bases and J 7 bases, with 17 bases left between them. The germline CDR1 and CDR2 sequences are MRHNA and SNTAGT. CDR3 in DNA: TGTGCCAGCAGTGACACCCCACAGGCTGCGTTTGGCTACACCTTC. Encoded protein: CASSDTPQAAFGYTF.